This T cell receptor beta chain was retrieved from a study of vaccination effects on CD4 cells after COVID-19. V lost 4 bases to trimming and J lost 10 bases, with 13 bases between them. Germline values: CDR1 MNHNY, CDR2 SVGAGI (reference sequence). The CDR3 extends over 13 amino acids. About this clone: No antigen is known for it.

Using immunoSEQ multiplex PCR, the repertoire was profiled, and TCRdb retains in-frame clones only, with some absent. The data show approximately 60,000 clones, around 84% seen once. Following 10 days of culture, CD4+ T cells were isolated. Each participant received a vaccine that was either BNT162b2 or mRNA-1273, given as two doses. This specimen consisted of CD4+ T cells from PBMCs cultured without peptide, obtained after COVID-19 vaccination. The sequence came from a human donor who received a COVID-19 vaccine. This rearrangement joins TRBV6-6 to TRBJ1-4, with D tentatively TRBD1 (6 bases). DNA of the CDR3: TGTGCCAGCAGTTTGAACAGGGAGGGAAAACTGTTTTTT. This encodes CASSLNREGKLFF.